This entry features one T cell receptor (beta chain) sequence. Its antigen is currently unknown. PCR used 60 Vbeta primers and 13 Jbeta primers. Generated by immunoSEQ multiplex PCR, the TCRdb table keeps only in-frame clones and is missing some. This table has 60,000 to 75,000 clones, about three quarters appearing once. The sample originates from a study of cytomegalovirus exposure and HLA in healthy donors. General study findings and limits: The authors later found HLA-associated TCR beta chains more clonally expanded than equally common others. As immune exposure information, only CMV serostatus was available. A link between a missense DCLRE1C variant and TCR beta V- and J-gene trimming emerged from a later analysis. The authors excluded some V segments, including TRBV6-2 and TRBV6-3, as indistinguishable.

From germline, CDR1 is SEHNR and CDR2 FQNEAQ (reference sequence). The CDR3 covers 12 residues. V was cut by 3 bases and J by 4 bases, with 6 bases left in between. The clonotype originates from a woman aged 40 to 50 in good health and CMV-seropositive. V and J are TRBV7-9 and TRBJ1-2; no firm D call. Sequencing was done on a sample of PBMCs. CDR3 loop: CASSFELYGYTF. The CDR3 DNA follows: TGTGCCAGCAGCTTCGAGCTCTATGGCTACACCTTC.